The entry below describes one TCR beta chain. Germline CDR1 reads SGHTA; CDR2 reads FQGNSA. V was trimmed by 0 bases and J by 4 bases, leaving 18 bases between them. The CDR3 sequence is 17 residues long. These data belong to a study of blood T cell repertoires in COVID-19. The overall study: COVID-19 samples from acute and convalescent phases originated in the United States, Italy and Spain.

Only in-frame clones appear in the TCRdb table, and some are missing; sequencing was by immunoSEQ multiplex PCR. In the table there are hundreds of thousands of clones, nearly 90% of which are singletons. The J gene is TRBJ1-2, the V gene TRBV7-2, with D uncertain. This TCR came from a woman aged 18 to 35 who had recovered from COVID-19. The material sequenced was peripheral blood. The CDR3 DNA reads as TGTGCCAGCAGCTTAGCCACAGCATACTCCACAAGCTATGGCTACACCTTC. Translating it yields CASSLATAYSTSYGYTF.